This is a list of T cell receptor beta chains from one sample in a study of human T cells and chemical hapten exposure. TCRdb analysed the RACE reads with MiXCR anew, one entry per CDR3 protein. The sample yields approximately 70,000 distinct CDR3 sequences, over 7.5% seen once. Specimen: whole blood, collected in connection with sensitization to the hapten diphenylcyclopropenone (DPC). All receptors come from a woman aged 40 to 50 with alopecia areata. Some clones in this sample may be carry-over from other donors' samples. Both conserved end residues are part of each CDR3. Each record gives: CDR3 length, J gene, D gene, clone size, V gene, CDR3 DNA, CDR3 protein. A D gene is named only where the DNA matches it firmly. The size of a clone is reported for some rows only, either as once, few or many, or as a class for expanded clones.

>17|TRBJ2-7|TRBD1|-|TRBV27
TGTGCCAGCAGTTCCCGACAGGGCTCGTACCCATCCTACGAGCAGTACTTC
CASSSRQGSYPSYEQYF
>13|TRBJ1-3|TRBD1|many|TRBV7-3
TGTGCCAGCAGCCTTGGACAGGGAGACACCATATATTTT
CASSLGQGDTIYF
>16|TRBJ2-7|TRBD1|many|TRBV7-9
TGTGCCAGCAGCGGATACAGGGGTGTAGACCCCTACGAGCAGTACTTC
CASSGYRGVDPYEQYF
>11|TRBJ1-3|-|many|TRBV29-1
TGCAGCGTTACAGGTTCGGACACCATATATTTT
CSVTGSDTIYF
>16|TRBJ1-3|-|many|TRBV7-2
TGTGCCAGCAGCTTAATACCGGCTAACTCTGGAAACACCATATATTTT
CASSLIPANSGNTIYF
>15|TRBJ1-3|-|many|TRBV15
TGTGCCACCAGCAGAGATAGGGCCTCTGGAAACACCATATATTTT
CATSRDRASGNTIYF
>15|TRBJ2-2|TRBD2|few|TRBV5-1
TGCGCCAGCAGCTCGGGGACTAGTCAGACCGGGGAGCTGTTTTTT
CASSSGTSQTGELFF
>18|TRBJ2-1|TRBD2|-|TRBV4-1
TGCGCCAGCAGCCAAGGCCCCCGGGCTAGCGGGGGGGAGCCTGAGCAGTTCTTC
CASSQGPRASGGEPEQFF
>14|TRBJ2-7|TRBD1|many|TRBV5-1
TGCGCCAGCGGCTCCCAGGGGGCCTCCTACGAGCAGTACTTC
CASGSQGASYEQYF
>14|TRBJ2-3|-|many|TRBV7-8
TGTGCCAGCAGCTTAGGGGGATACACAGATACGCAGTATTTT
CASSLGGYTDTQYF
>14|TRBJ1-1|-|-|TRBV9
TGTGCCAGCAGCGTAGAAAGTTTGAACACTGAAGCTTTCTTT
CASSVESLNTEAFF
>13|TRBJ1-1|TRBD1|many|TRBV20-1
TGCAGTGCTAGTGACAGGGCGAGGGCTGAAGCTTTCTTT
CSASDRARAEAFF
>12|TRBJ2-7|-|many|TRBV7-9
TGTGCCAGCAGCTTAGTCCGTTACGAGCAGTACTTC
CASSLVRYEQYF
>14|TRBJ1-6|-|many|TRBV28
TGTGCCAGCACCCCGGGGGTGGTATTTTCACCCCTCCACTTT
CASTPGVVFSPLHF
>16|TRBJ1-2|TRBD1|many|TRBV6-1
TGTGCCAGCAGTGAAATGACAGGGTGGACTAACTATGGCTACACCTTC
CASSEMTGWTNYGYTF
>15|TRBJ1-2|TRBD1|many|TRBV11-2
TGTGCCAGCAGCCAGACGACAGGGGAAAATTATGGCTACACCTTC
CASSQTTGENYGYTF
>12|TRBJ1-4|-|-|TRBV7-8
TGTGCCAGCAGCTTAATATCAGAAAAACTGATTTTT
CASSLISEKLIF
>13|TRBJ1-1|TRBD1|many|TRBV7-2
TGTGCCAGCAGCTTCGACAGACAGGGAGAAGCTTTCTTT
CASSFDRQGEAFF
>16|TRBJ1-3|-|many|TRBV3-2
TGTGCCAGCAGCCAAGATCTCGGACTCTCTGGAAACACCATATATTTT
CASSQDLGLSGNTIYF
>12|TRBJ1-1|TRBD1|many|TRBV10-1
TGCGCCAGCAGCTCAGGGGGGGCTGAAGCTTTCTTT
CASSSGGAEAFF
>14|TRBJ1-1|-|many|TRBV29-1
TGCAGCGTTGAAACCGGGTCCACGGGCACTGAAGCTTTCTTT
CSVETGSTGTEAFF
>14|TRBJ2-1|TRBD1|-|TRBV20-1
TGCAGTGCTAGATCTGGACAGGGATACGATGAGCAGTTCTTC
CSARSGQGYDEQFF
>16|TRBJ2-3|TRBD1|few|TRBV7-9
TGTGCCAGCAGCTTACGATGGGGACAGGGCACAGATACGCAGTATTTT
CASSLRWGQGTDTQYF
>16|TRBJ2-3|TRBD1|many|TRBV12-3/TRBV12-4
TGTGCCAGCAGCCGAGGGACAGGGGAAATCACAGATACGCAGTATTTT
CASSRGTGEITDTQYF
>12|TRBJ2-5|-|-|TRBV10-3
TGTGCCACCCAGGGGTACCAAGAGTCCCAGTACTTC
CATQGYQESQYF
>15|TRBJ2-5|-|many|TRBV2
TGTGCCAGCAGTCCCTTGGGGGGCCTTCAAGAGACCCAGTACTTC
CASSPLGGLQETQYF
>14|TRBJ1-3|-|many|TRBV27
TGTGCCAGCAGTTTATCGGGGCTCGGAAACACCATATATTTT
CASSLSGLGNTIYF
>16|TRBJ2-1|TRBD2|-|TRBV4-1
TGCGCCAGCAGCCATGGCGGGGGGGCCATATTCAATGAGCAGTTCTTC
CASSHGGGAIFNEQFF
>14|TRBJ2-5|-|many|TRBV7-9
TGTGCCAGCAGCTTTCATGGGACCCTCGAGACCCAGTACTTC
CASSFHGTLETQYF
>12|TRBJ1-2|-|many|TRBV7-2
TGTGCCAGCAGCTTAGTAGACGATGGCTACACCTTC
CASSLVDDGYTF
>13|TRBJ2-1|TRBD1|many|TRBV4-3
TGCGCCAGCAGCCCCGAGACAGGGAATGAGCAGTTCTTC
CASSPETGNEQFF
>15|TRBJ2-5|TRBD2|few|TRBV7-2
TGTGCCAGCAGCCCTAGTAGCGGGTTCGGGGAGACCCAGTACTTC
CASSPSSGFGETQYF
>15|TRBJ1-2|-|many|TRBV7-8
TGTGCCAGCAGCCCAACAGGCACCTCTAACTATGGCTACACCTTC
CASSPTGTSNYGYTF